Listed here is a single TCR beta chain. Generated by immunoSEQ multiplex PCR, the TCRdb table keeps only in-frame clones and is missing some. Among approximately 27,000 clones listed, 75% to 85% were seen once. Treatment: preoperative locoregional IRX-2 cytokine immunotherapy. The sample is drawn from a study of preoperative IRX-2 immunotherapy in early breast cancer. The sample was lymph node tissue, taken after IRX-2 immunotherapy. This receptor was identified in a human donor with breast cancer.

The CDR3 DNA reads TGTGCCAGCAGCTTATGGATCCGGGAGGGGCAAGAGACCCAGTACTTC. It is translated as CASSLWIREGQETQYF. V gene TRBV7-5 combines with J gene TRBJ2-5; the DNA was not used to check the table's D call, TRBD2. TRBV7-5 is termed a pseudogene. The CDR3 has 16 amino acids.